This is a list of T cell receptor beta chains from one sample in a study of cytomegalovirus exposure and HLA in healthy donors. Sequenced by immunoSEQ multiplex PCR; TCRdb stores in-frame clones only, minus some. The data contain about 220,000 clones, roughly 82% of them singletons. The sequenced sample consisted of PBMCs. These receptor sequences come from a man between 35 and 55 years old in good health and CMV-seropositive. CDR3s include the opening cysteine and the closing phenylalanine or tryptophan. The D gene is left open where the match is weak. Only some rows state a clone size, as once, few, many or a class for expanded clones.

d_gene	v_gene	j_gene	abundance	CDR3nt	CDR3aa
NA	TRBV11-3	TRBJ1-2	NA	TGTGCCAGCAGCTTAGGGCATACCTTCTATGGCTACACCTTC	CASSLGHTFYGYTF
NA	TRBV6-5	TRBJ1-5	NA	TGTGCCAGCAGTTCCCCCGGTCAGCCCCAGCATTTT	CASSSPGQPQHF
TRBD2	TRBV5-4	TRBJ2-1	once	TGTGCCAGCCGGGCAAGGGGAGGGCCGGGTGAGCAGTTCTTC	CASRARGGPGEQFF
NA	TRBV27	TRBJ2-2	few	TGTGCCAGCAAGAGACTAGTGGCGAACACCGGGGAGCTGTTTTTT	CASKRLVANTGELFF
NA	TRBV4-1	TRBJ2-1	NA	TGCGCCAGCAGCCAAGAACAGGGTATGAATTTGTACAATGAGCAGTTCTTC	CASSQEQGMNLYNEQFF
NA	TRBV5-1	TRBJ2-2	once	TGCGCCAGCAGCTTGGTGCGGGGGAACACCGGGGAGCTGTTTTTT	CASSLVRGNTGELFF
NA	TRBV9	TRBJ1-2	NA	TGTGCCAGCTCCGACTTGGGAGGTAACTATGGCTACACCTTC	CASSDLGGNYGYTF
NA	TRBV28	TRBJ1-4	NA	TGTGCCATCCTACAGGGCCCTAATGAAAAACTGTTTTTT	CAILQGPNEKLFF
TRBD1	TRBV4-1	TRBJ2-1	NA	TGCGCCAGCAGCCAAGAAGGACAGGGGACATTCATCGATGAGCAGTTCTTC	CASSQEGQGTFIDEQFF
TRBD1	TRBV4-1	TRBJ1-4	NA	TGCGCCAGCAGCCAGGGGGACAGGGGGCGGGTCCAACTGTTTTTT	CASSQGDRGRVQLFF
NA	TRBV29-1	TRBJ2-7	NA	TGCAGCGTTGGTGGCACCTCCTACGAGCAGTACTTC	CSVGGTSYEQYF
NA	TRBV9	TRBJ2-1	NA	TGTGCCAGCAGCAAAGATCTCAGGGGACCCAATGAGCAGTTCTTC	CASSKDLRGPNEQFF
NA	TRBV19	TRBJ1-4	once	TGTGCCAGTACAGAAACCGGGAAAAGGGATGAAAAACTGTTTTTT	CASTETGKRDEKLFF
NA	TRBV5-1	TRBJ1-2	NA	TGCGCCAGCAGCTTGCGGGGGGATAACTATGGCTACACCTTC	CASSLRGDNYGYTF
NA	TRBV7-9	TRBJ1-5	NA	TGTGCCAGCAGCTTAGGGGACGGGAGTAGCAATCAGCCCCAGCATTTT	CASSLGDGSSNQPQHF
TRBD2	TRBV6-5	TRBJ2-7	NA	TGTGCCAGCAGTCCGGGACTAGCCGACGAGCAGTACTTC	CASSPGLADEQYF
NA	TRBV7-9	TRBJ1-4	NA	TGTGCCAGCAGCTTAGGGCAGGCAACTAATGAAAAACTGTTTTTT	CASSLGQATNEKLFF
NA	TRBV7-9	TRBJ2-5	NA	TGTGCCAGCAGCTCCCCGACCCAGGGGCAAGAGACCCAGTACTTC	CASSSPTQGQETQYF
TRBD1	TRBV5-1	TRBJ1-2	NA	TGCGCCAGCAGCTTATGGGACAGGGAAGGCTATGGCTACACCTTC	CASSLWDREGYGYTF
NA	TRBV7-2	TRBJ2-3	NA	TGTGCCAGCAGCTTTAAACAGGGAGATACGCAGTATTTT	CASSFKQGDTQYF
NA	TRBV5-1	TRBJ1-3	NA	TGCGCCAGCAGCTTGCAGTTTGGAAACACCATATATTTT	CASSLQFGNTIYF
TRBD2	TRBV30	TRBJ2-1	NA	TGTGCCTGGGCTACTAGCGGGAGGAATGAGCAGTTCTTC	CAWATSGRNEQFF
TRBD1	TRBV30	TRBJ1-3	NA	TGTGCCTGGAGCGTTCAACTCCGGGACAGGGGATTTTACGGAAACACCATATATTTT	CAWSVQLRDRGFYGNTIYF
NA	TRBV5-6	TRBJ2-7	NA	TGTGCCAGCAGCTTGGTTAGCGGTAGAGGGTACGAGCAGTACTTC	CASSLVSGRGYEQYF
TRBD2	TRBV4-1	TRBJ2-3	NA	TGCGCCAGCAGCCAAGGGCTAGCGGGGGTTGGTAGTTTGGATACGCAGTATTTT	CASSQGLAGVGSLDTQYF
TRBD1	TRBV4-1	TRBJ1-4	NA	TGCGCCAGCAGCCTGGACAGGGGATATGAAAAACTGTTTTTT	CASSLDRGYEKLFF
TRBD2	TRBV29-1	TRBJ2-1	NA	TGCAGCGTTGCGGTAGCGGGAAGCTCCTACAATGAGCAGTTCTTC	CSVAVAGSSYNEQFF
TRBD2	TRBV7-3	TRBJ2-2	NA	TGTGCCAGCAGCTTAACTTTAGGGAGGGTAGGAAACGCGAACACCGGGGAGCTGTTTTTT	CASSLTLGRVGNANTGELFF
NA	TRBV5-4	TRBJ1-5	NA	TGTGCCAGCAGCTTGGAGGGTCGGGGTCAGCCCCAGCATTTT	CASSLEGRGQPQHF
NA	TRBV7-9	TRBJ1-4	few	TGTGCCAGCAGCTTATTAGCAACTAATGAAAAACTGTTTTTT	CASSLLATNEKLFF
NA	TRBV21-1	TRBJ1-5	NA	TGTGCCAGCAGCAAAGCTGGCGGGAATCAGCCCCAGCATTTT	CASSKAGGNQPQHF
NA	TRBV2	TRBJ2-7	once	TGTGCCAGCAGCGCAGGGGACGAGCAGTACTTC	CASSAGDEQYF
NA	TRBV9	TRBJ1-3	few	TGTGCCAGCAGCGAAGGGGGCTCTGGAAACACCATATATTTT	CASSEGGSGNTIYF
TRBD2	TRBV6-1	TRBJ2-5	NA	TGTGCCAGCAGTTTCTCCGGGACTAGCGATTACTTC	CASSFSGTSDYF
TRBD2	TRBV6-5	TRBJ2-7	NA	TGTGCCAGCAGTTTTCTAGCGGGAGGTCGGGAGCAGTACTTC	CASSFLAGGREQYF
TRBD2	TRBV9	TRBJ2-5	NA	TGTGCCAGCAGCCCAGCGGGAGTCCAAGAGACCCAGTACTTC	CASSPAGVQETQYF
NA	TRBV30	TRBJ1-2	NA	TGTGCCTGGAGTGTTCTTTTAGGGGAGGACTATGGCTACACCTTC	CAWSVLLGEDYGYTF
TRBD2	TRBV7-8	TRBJ2-3	once	TGTGCCAGCAGCAGTAGCGGGAGGGGCACAGATACGCAGTATTTT	CASSSSGRGTDTQYF
NA	TRBV5-1	TRBJ1-2	NA	TGCGCCAGCAGCTTGGAAGACAGACTCTATGGCTACACCTTC	CASSLEDRLYGYTF
NA	TRBV5-1	TRBJ2-2	NA	TGCGCCAGCAGCTCAAGCGGAGCCACCGGGGAGCTGTTTTTT	CASSSSGATGELFF
NA	TRBV7-9	TRBJ2-6	NA	TGTGCCAGGGGGAGCTCTGGGGCCAACGTCCTGACTTTC	CARGSSGANVLTF
TRBD2	TRBV4-1	TRBJ2-2	NA	TGCGCCAGCAGCCAAGACGGGGAGGGGATACGGACCGGGGAGCTGTTTTTT	CASSQDGEGIRTGELFF
TRBD1	TRBV27	TRBJ2-5	NA	TGTGCCAGCAGTTCCCTCATAACCGGGACAGGGAGAGAGACCCAGTACTTC	CASSSLITGTGRETQYF
NA	TRBV6-5	TRBJ1-1	NA	TGTGCCAGCAGTTCCTCACAGGTCAAGAACACTGAAGCTTTCTTT	CASSSSQVKNTEAFF
TRBD2	TRBV27	TRBJ2-7	NA	TGTGCCAGCACCTTAGTGGCCGGACTAGCGGGAGAGGACGAGCAGTACTTC	CASTLVAGLAGEDEQYF
TRBD2	TRBV6-1	TRBJ2-7	NA	TGTGCCAGCAGTTGGGGGGGGGACTACTACGAGCAGTACTTC	CASSWGGDYYEQYF